This record covers a single TCR beta chain. Its antigen is still unknown. The data were produced by immunoSEQ multiplex PCR, yet TCRdb's version contains in-frame clones alone and is incomplete. The table lists thousands of clones, just over 95% of them singletons. The V end was cut by 4 bases, the J end by 4 bases, with 11 bases between. This CDR3 spans 13 amino acids. The germline CDR1 and CDR2 sequences are SGDLS and YYNGEE. This entry is derived from a study of T cells after posttransplantation cyclophosphamide. The study's findings and limits: Tissue-infiltrating T cells from skin or gut overlapped little with blood T cells. Recipient CMV seropositivity and CMV reactivation strongly tracked TRB clonality.

The naive gate required viable CD3+CD4+ or CD3+CD8+ cells with CCR7+CD45RA+CD45RO-CD95-CD27+CD28+ phenotype. The V gene is TRBV9, the J gene TRBJ1-1, with D unresolved. The TCR originated in a man aged 50-59 years in good health, CMV-negative, and a related stem cell transplant donor. The specimen was naive CD8+ T cells sorted from PBMCs. CDR3 protein: CASSPALSTEAFF. The CDR3 DNA follows: TGTGCCAGCAGCCCCGCGTTGAGCACTGAAGCTTTCTTT.